This TCR beta chain was captured in a study of CD8 T cells in Susac syndrome. Looking at the study overall: When blood was drawn, the patients with Susac syndrome were therapy-naive, on corticosteroids, or on intravenous immunoglobulin alone.

Reverse transcription of 0.5 to 1 ug RNA was performed with random hexamers. Amplification of the TCR beta CDR3 was carried out by immunoSEQ multiplex PCR, which spanned a total of 54 Vbeta and 13 Jbeta segments. TCRdb processed the immunoSEQ multiplex PCR reads anew with MiXCR; each CDR3 protein has one entry. In the table there are 95,000 to 150,000 distinct CDR3 sequences, around 94% of which are singletons. While CD8+ and CD4+ T cells were isolated negatively, TEMRA cells were enriched by FACS. The CDR3 runs 13 residues. Germline V gene lookup returns CDR1 LGHDT and CDR2 YNNKEL (reference sequence). V was trimmed by 3 bases and J by 1 base, leaving 6 bases between them.

The chain employs TRBV3-1 and TRBJ1-2; unclear D gene. The specimen sequenced was CD8+ T cells from PBMCs. This receptor was identified in a human donor with Susac syndrome. The CDR3 bases are TGTGCCAGCAGCCACGGGAATAACTATGGCTACACCTTC. Amino acids: CASSHGNNYGYTF. The entire variable domain, with the rest obtained from reference TRBV3-1 and TRBJ1-2, is as follows: DTAVSQTPKYLVTQMGNDKSIKCEQNLGHDTMYWYKQDSKKFLKIMFSYNNKELIINETVPNRFSPKSPDKAHLNLHINSLELGDSAVYFCASSHGNNYGYTFGSGTRLTVV.